What follows are 27 T cell receptor beta chains derived from one specimen sequenced in a study of vaccination and CD4 T cells after COVID-19 (dated by TCRdb to 2022 to 2024). To prepare the library, PCR was applied. The data were produced on an Illumina iSeq 100. DNA from cultured CD4+ T cells underwent TCR sequencing with the Oncomine TCR Beta short-read assay at the Johns Hopkins FTIC core. The public reads were run again by TCRdb, first through fastp at Q25 and then through MiXCR, and only productive beta chains were kept. Each CDR3 protein gets just one entry, which takes the most common genes and DNA from the rows behind it. This sample lists roughly 7,000 distinct CDR3 sequences; approximately 34% were detected once. Roughly 28% of the sample lies in the top ten. The treatment or condition label here, explained by the study, means: approximately nine-day PBMC culture with coronavirus spike peptide pools or control peptides (ViraFEST assay). CD4+ T cells from unexposed donors were collected before the COVID-19 pandemic (2011-2018).

No antigen has been assigned to these receptors. The sequenced sample was CD4+ T cells from blood, cultured in vitro. These receptors were obtained from a human donor in good health.

V gene TRBV5-1 combines with J gene TRBJ1-5; D ambiguous. This CDR3 is built from 15 residues. Germline V gives CDR1 SGHRS, CDR2 YFSETQ. V shed 4 bases and J shed 1 base, with 12 bases lying between them. CDR3 coding DNA: TGCGCCAGCAGCCCGGATGGGATGAGCAATCAGCCCCAGCATTTT. Translated: CASSPDGMSNQPQHF.

The chain uses TRBV14 and TRBJ1-2; D ambiguous. The CDR3 extends over 12 amino acids. The germline V gene encodes CDR1 SGHDN and CDR2 FVKESK. The V end lost 2 bases, the J end lost 5 bases, and 6 bases lay between the germline ends. For the CDR3, the DNA is TGTGCCAGCAGCCAATCAGGTTATGGCTACACCTTC. Its protein is CASSQSGYGYTF.

V is TRBV7-6 and J is TRBJ1-2, with D tentatively TRBD1 (5 bases). The CDR3 is made up of 13 amino acids. CDR1 and CDR2 (germline): SGHVS, FNYEAQ. V was shortened by 4 bases and J by 8 bases, with 14 bases between the two germline ends. In DNA, the CDR3 is TGTGCCAGCAGCTCGCTGGGGGGGGGAGGCTACACCTTC. Its protein product is CASSSLGGGGYTF.

This clonotype was counted between two and nine times. The chain carries TRBV5-6 and TRBJ1-2; D gene unclear. CDR1 and CDR2 from the germline V gene are SGHDT and YYEEEE. The CDR3 runs 13 residues. Trimming took off 4 bases at V and 3 bases at J, with 10 bases between the two ends. The CDR3: CASSPRGDYGYTF. DNA for the CDR3: TGTGCCAGCAGCCCTCGCGGGGACTATGGCTACACCTTC.

This clonotype came up a few times. The rearrangement links TRBV30 to TRBJ1-2, with TRBD1 identical over 8 bases. Germline CDR1 is GTSNPN and CDR2 is SVGIG (reference sequence). V was clipped by 5 bases and J by 8 bases; unmatched bases: 10. There are 13 residues in the CDR3. CDR3 DNA sequence: TGTGCCTGGGGACAGGGTGGAGTTGGAGGCTACACCTTC. This encodes CAWGQGGVGGYTF. Complete variable domain (other parts from reference TRBV30 and TRBJ1-2): SQTIHQWPATLVQPVGSPLSLECTVEGTSNPNLYWYRQAAGRGLQLLFYSVGIGQISSEVPQNLSASRPQDRQFILSSKKLLLSDSGFYLCAWGQGGVGGYTFGSGTRLTVV.

In this sample, this clonotype turned up a few times. The chain joins TRBV6-1 to TRBJ1-1, with D tentatively TRBD1 (5 bases). Looked up from germline, CDR1 is MNHNS and CDR2 is SASEGT. The CDR3 is 16 residues long. V was pared by 1 base and J by 2 bases, with 14 bases between. The CDR3, as DNA: TGTGCCAGCAGTGAAGGGCAGGGCAAGGGAAACACTGAAGCTTTCTTT. This gives the protein CASSEGQGKGNTEAFF.

This clonotype is medium-sized in the sample. This chain connects TRBV12-3 or TRBV12-4 to TRBJ1-1, with a tentative D call TRBD1 (5 bases). This CDR3 region has 14 residues. V lost 6 bases and J 6 bases, leaving 17 bases between the germline ends. DNA for the CDR3: TGTGCCAGCAGCATCCGGGGGTTAAACCCTGAAGCTTTCTTT. Translating it yields CASSIRGLNPEAFF.

The chain recombines TRBV20-1 with TRBJ2-4, with 9 bases that match TRBD2. With 3 bases clipped from V and 6 bases from J, the junction kept 3 bases outside the gene matches. Germline V lookup: CDR1 DFQATT, CDR2 SNEGSKA (reference sequence). This CDR3 is 13 amino acids long. This CDR3 reads CSASLAGTNIQYF. DNA of the CDR3: TGCAGTGCTAGCCTAGCGGGGACAAACATTCAGTACTTC.

This clonotype was recorded a few times. The J gene is TRBJ1-6, the V gene TRBV7-3; no reliable D call. The CDR3 extends over 13 amino acids. Trimming left V 2 bases short and J 7 bases short, with 6 bases between. CDR1 SGHTA and CDR2 FQGTGA come from the germline V gene. The CDR3 DNA sequence: TGTGCCAGCAGCTTATTGATGAATTCACCCCTCCACTTT. Amino acid sequence: CASSLLMNSPLHF.

This clonotype has just a few counts. This chain joins TRBV6-1 and TRBJ2-1, with TRBD1 matching over 9 bases. This CDR3 has 15 residues. Germline assignment: CDR1 MNHNS and CDR2 SASEGT. With V trimmed by 6 bases and J by 1 base, 4 bases remained unmatched. The CDR3 DNA reads TGTGCCAGCAGCTTGACAGGGGGATCCTACAATGAGCAGTTCTTC. This translates into CASSLTGGSYNEQFF.

This clonotype was counted only a few times. This chain connects TRBV6-1 to TRBJ1-2; 7 bases are shared with TRBD1. The CDR3 has 13 residues. Germline V gene data show CDR1 as MNHNS and CDR2 as SASEGT. The ends lost 3 bases at V and 8 bases at J; junction bases unmatched: 6. The CDR3 region has the DNA TGTGCCAGCAGTGACAAACAGGGGTACGGCTACACCTTC. Its translation is CASSDKQGYGYTF.

This clonotype was counted a few times. The chain couples TRBV6-1 to TRBJ2-7; 7 bases are a match to TRBD1. Trimming took 6 bases from V and 3 from J; bases not matched to a gene: 8. Germline CDR1 reads MNHNS; CDR2 reads SASEGT. The CDR3 sequence is 14 residues long. Written as DNA, the CDR3 is TGTGCCAGCAGGGTTTGGACAGGTAACTACGAGCAGTACTTC. It codes for CASRVWTGNYEQYF.

V is TRBV7-2 and J is TRBJ1-5; D is ambiguous. The V end was cut by 1 base, the J end by 7 bases, with 8 bases between. Germline V gene lookup returns CDR1 SGHTA and CDR2 FQGNSA. The CDR3 has 13 residues. CDR3 sequence (DNA): TGTGCCAGCAGCTTAGAGGGTTCCCAGCCCCAGCATTTT. Its protein product is CASSLEGSQPQHF.

This clonotype was counted between two and nine times. The V call is TRBV6-5, the J call TRBJ1-2; 8 nucleotides align to TRBD1. CDR1 and CDR2 from the germline V gene are MNHEY and SVGAGI. The CDR3 has 14 residues. With V trimmed by 0 bases and J by 4 bases, 1 base remained unmatched. The CDR3 protein is CASSYSRGLYGYTF. The CDR3 nucleotides are TGTGCCAGCAGTTACTCCAGGGGGCTCTATGGCTACACCTTC.

The chain recombines TRBV19 with TRBJ1-1; no firm D call. Germline CDR1 reads LNHDA; CDR2 reads SQIVND (reference sequence). The CDR3 is made up of 15 amino acids. V was pared by 7 bases and J by 2 bases, with 17 bases between. For the CDR3, the DNA is TGTGCCAGTACCTGGGCCCTAAGGGTTAACACTGAAGCTTTCTTT. It is translated as CASTWALRVNTEAFF.

The chain carries TRBV20-1 and TRBJ1-5; 7 nucleotides align to TRBD1. V trimming: 3 bases; J trimming: 3 bases; junction bases outside the gene matches: 11. The length of the CDR3 is 16 residues. Germline lookup yields CDR1 DFQATT and CDR2 SNEGSKA (reference sequence). CDR3 amino acids: CSASGLRQGNNQPQHF. CDR3 DNA sequence: TGCAGTGCTAGTGGTTTGAGACAGGGAAACAATCAGCCCCAGCATTTT.

The CDR3 is CASSDSSGATDTQYF. The CDR3 nucleotides are TGTGCCAGCAGTGACTCCAGCGGGGCCACAGATACGCAGTATTTT. The V gene is TRBV6-4, the J gene TRBJ2-3; 7 bases line up with TRBD2. The germline V gene encodes CDR1 MRHNA and CDR2 SNTAGT. This CDR3 contains 15 residues. V shed 0 bases and J 2 bases; nucleotides not matched to a gene: 2.

The chain carries TRBV27 and TRBJ1-6; D is perhaps TRBD1 (5 bases). The CDR3 sequence is 14 residues long. Looked up from germline, CDR1 is MNHEY and CDR2 is SMNVEV (reference sequence). The V end lost 7 bases, the J end lost 4 bases, and 11 bases lay between the germline ends. The CDR3, as DNA: TGTGCCAGCATGACAGACCTTTATAATTCACCCCTCCACTTT. The encoded protein is CASMTDLYNSPLHF.

The gene calls are TRBV19 and TRBJ1-5; 8 nucleotides align to TRBD1. The trim removed 1 base at V and 0 bases at J, leaving 5 bases unmatched. The germline gives CDR1 LNHDA, CDR2 SQIVND (reference sequence). The CDR3 loop spans 17 amino acids. CDR3 loop: CASSIGQGARSNQPQHF. The CDR3 bases are TGTGCCAGTAGTATAGGCCAGGGGGCGCGTAGCAATCAGCCCCAGCATTTT.

The V gene is TRBV6-5, the J gene TRBJ1-2; no firm D call. Trimming took off 2 bases at V and 4 bases at J, with 8 bases between the two ends. This CDR3 is 13 amino acids long. The germline CDR1 and CDR2 sequences are MNHEY and SVGAGI. The CDR3, as DNA: TGTGCCAGCAGTTACGCCCCCAGCTATGGCTACACCTTC. This gives the protein CASSYAPSYGYTF.

The CDR3 region has the DNA TGTGCCAGCAGCTTAGGGCTCACCCCGCCTCCAAGCACAGATACGCAGTATTTT. Protein: CASSLGLTPPPSTDTQYF. The V gene is TRBV7-9, the J gene TRBJ2-3; D is unclear. This CDR3 comprises 18 residues. Trimming cost V 1 base and J 0 bases, with 17 bases left between them. Germline V gene sequence: CDR1 SEHNR, CDR2 FQNEAQ (reference sequence).

This clonotype has only a few counts. V gene TRBV7-2 combines with J gene TRBJ2-1; tentative D call: TRBD2 (6 bases). V lost 5 bases and J 10 bases, leaving 12 bases between the germline ends. Germline V gene sequence: CDR1 SGHTA, CDR2 FQGNSA. The CDR3 spans 12 residues. The CDR3 loop reads CASSRPGDEQFF. DNA of the CDR3: TGTGCCAGCAGCCGGCCGGGGGACGAGCAGTTCTTC.

The table lists this clonotype with a few counts. The chain couples TRBV10-3 to TRBJ2-1, with D perhaps TRBD2 (7 bases). In germline, CDR1 is ENHRY, CDR2 SYGVKD. This CDR3 has 15 residues. Trimming stripped 5 bases from V and 6 bases from J, with 17 bases between. The CDR3 loop is CAISRGGGLINEQFF. The CDR3 region has the DNA TGTGCCATCAGTCGAGGGGGGGGACTTATCAATGAGCAGTTCTTC.

The chain joins TRBV7-2 to TRBJ2-7; either TRBD1 or TRBD2 may supply D (5 bases each). V was cut by 8 bases and J by 7 bases, with 18 bases left in between. CDR1 and CDR2 (germline): SGHTA, FQGNSA. The CDR3 runs 13 residues. DNA of the CDR3: TGTGCCAGCGGGGACGGGGCGATTGGGGAGCAGTACTTC. It is translated as CASGDGAIGEQYF. The full variable domain, completed using reference TRBV7-2 and TRBJ2-7, is GAGVSQSPSNKVTEKGKDVELRCDPISGHTALYWYRQSLGQGLEFLIYFQGNSAPDKSGLPSDRFSAERTGGSVSTLTIQRTQQEDSAVYLCASGDGAIGEQYFGPGTRLTVT.

This chain links TRBV6-5 with TRBJ1-6; D ambiguous. The V end lost 0 bases, the J end lost 13 bases, and 10 bases lay between the germline ends. CDR3 size: 13 residues. In germline, CDR1 is MNHEY, CDR2 SVGAGI. CDR3 DNA sequence: TGTGCCAGCAGTTACTCATCCGCCATTCCCCTCCACTTT. This codes for CASSYSSAIPLHF.

This clonotype was found a few times. The chain recombines TRBV19 with TRBJ1-1; D is perhaps TRBD1 (5 bases). The CDR3 is made up of 15 amino acids. V was trimmed by 9 bases and J by 0 bases, leaving 17 bases between them. Germline loops: CDR1 LNHDA, CDR2 SQIVND (reference sequence). CDR3 amino acids: CASTPWGIMNTEAFF. Here the CDR3 DNA reads TGTGCCAGCACCCCGTGGGGGATTATGAACACTGAAGCTTTCTTT. Drawing the rest from reference TRBV19 and TRBJ1-1, the complete variable domain is DGGITQSPKYLFRKEGQNVTLSCEQNLNHDAMYWYRQDPGQGLRLIYYSQIVNDFQKGDIAEGYSVSREKKESFPLTVTSAQKNPTAFYLCASTPWGIMNTEAFFGQGTRLTVV.

This clonotype was found a few times. This rearrangement joins TRBV7-2 to TRBJ1-1; possible D gene TRBD1, 6 bases. Germline CDR1 is SGHTA and CDR2 is FQGNSA. There are 14 residues in the CDR3. Trimming cost V 6 bases and J 8 bases, with 19 bases left between them. CDR3 amino acids: CASRATHRDAEAFF. DNA of the CDR3: TGTGCCAGCAGGGCCACTCACAGGGATGCAGAAGCTTTCTTT. The entire variable domain, with the rest obtained from reference TRBV7-2 and TRBJ1-1, is as follows: GAGVSQSPSNKVTEKGKDVELRCDPISGHTALYWYRQSLGQGLEFLIYFQGNSAPDKSGLPSDRFSAERTGGSVSTLTIQRTQQEDSAVYLCASRATHRDAEAFFGQGTRLTVV.